A single sample gave rise to the 22 T cell receptor beta chains below, sequenced in a study of shared clonotypes between healthy human individuals. Sequencing used immunoSEQ multiplex PCR; TCRdb keeps in-frame clones, though not all of them. The data contain more than 400,000 clones, 81% of them singletons. Source material: PBMCs. The source is a woman between 40 and 50 years old in good health. Some clones in this sample may be carry-over from other donors' samples.

About this clone itself: A clone one base away is much larger, so this may be a read error. The CDR3: CVSSLDNEQFF. The CDR3 DNA is TGTGTCAGCAGCTTAGACAATGAGCAGTTCTTC. The chain joins TRBV11-2 to TRBJ2-1; D gene uncertain. This CDR3 has 11 amino acids. Germline CDR1 and CDR2: SGHAT and FQNNGV.

Turning to this clone: It differs at one base from a far larger clone, so likely a read error. The sample contains more than one DNA sequence encoding this CDR3. This chain uses TRBV4-3 with TRBJ2-3; 8 nucleotides match TRBD2. This CDR3 region has 18 residues. Germline loops: CDR1 LGHNA, CDR2 YSLEER. The CDR3 spells CASSQDAAGGVFADTQYF. As DNA, the CDR3 is TGCGCCAGCAGCCAAGATGCCGCGGGAGGAGTCTTTGCAGACACGCAGTATTTT.

This clone has a single count. V and J are TRBV2 and TRBJ2-3; D possibly corresponds to TRBD2 (6 bases). V lost 8 bases to trimming and J lost 0 bases, with 9 bases between them. CDR1 and CDR2 (germline): SNHLY, FYNNEI. The CDR3 is made up of 13 amino acids. The CDR3 sequence is CASVSGSTDTQYF. The CDR3, as DNA: TGTGCCAGCGTTAGCGGAAGCACAGATACGCAGTATTTT.

V gene TRBV27 combines with J gene TRBJ2-7, with 7 nucleotides matching TRBD1. Per the germline V gene, CDR1 is MNHEY and CDR2 is SMNVEV (reference sequence). The CDR3 loop spans 14 amino acids. V shed 3 bases, J shed 5 bases, and the junction held 7 bases outside the gene matches. The chain's CDR3 is CASSFRGGMNEQYF. As DNA, the CDR3 is TGTGCCAGCAGTTTTAGAGGGGGCATGAACGAGCAGTACTTC.

On this clone itself: This probably arose from a read error, given a far larger clone one base away. The V and J genes are TRBV7-8 and TRBJ1-2; D is unclear. Per germline, CDR1 SGHVS and CDR2 FQNEAQ. The V gene lost 5 bases and the J gene lost 2 bases, with 9 bases spanning the gap. The length of the CDR3 is 13 residues. The DNA for the CDR3 is TGTGCCAGCAGCCCCGTAGAGAACTATGGCTACACCTTC. It codes for CASSPVENYGYTF.

The J gene is TRBJ2-5, the V gene TRBV6-1; TRBD2 might be the D (7 bases). V lost 2 bases and J lost 8, with 18 bases in between. Germline assignment: CDR1 MNHNS and CDR2 SASEGT. CDR3 length equals 15 residues. The CDR3 nucleotides read TGTGCCAGCAGTGAAAGGGTCGGGGGGCCCAGTACCCAGTACTTC. Residues: CASSERVGGPSTQYF.

Comments on this clone: A far more abundant clone sits one base away, making this likely a read error. This sequence joins TRBV7-3 and TRBJ1-1; D not resolved. Germline CDR1 SGHTA, CDR2 FQGTGA. This CDR3 spans 13 amino acids. This CDR3 is CDSSVIPRTEAFF. The CDR3 DNA reads TGTGACAGCAGCGTCATTCCGAGGACTGAAGCTTTCTTT.

For this clone: A far bigger clonotype differs at one base, so this is likely a read error. The rearrangement links TRBV7-9 to TRBJ2-7; 8 nucleotides agree with TRBD1. CDR3 length equals 19 residues. Germline loops: CDR1 SEHNR, CDR2 FQNEAQ (reference sequence). The CDR3 here is CASSIAVRTGGLGSYEQYF. In nucleotides, the CDR3 is TGTGCCAGCAGCATAGCGGTGAGAACAGGGGGACTGGGGTCCTACGAGCAGTACTTC.

This clone was seen a handful of times. The V gene is TRBV9, the J gene TRBJ2-5; 8 positions agree with TRBD2. Germline CDR1 and CDR2: SGDLS and YYNGEE. This CDR3 is 16 amino acids long. V shed 3 bases and J 5 bases; nucleotides not matched to a gene: 12. CDR3 amino acids: CASSGNDGRAWETQYF. CDR3 sequence (DNA): TGTGCCAGCAGCGGAAATGACGGGAGGGCCTGGGAGACCCAGTACTTC.

V and J are TRBV5-6 and TRBJ1-1, with a tentative D call TRBD1 (5 bases). This CDR3 has 12 amino acids. Looked up from germline, CDR1 is SGHDT and CDR2 is YYEEEE. V lost 4 bases to trimming and J lost 6 bases, with 10 bases between them. Written as DNA, the CDR3 is TGTGCCAGCAGCCCGGGGGAGGCTGAAGCTTTCTTT. It encodes CASSPGEAEAFF.

This rearrangement joins TRBV30 to TRBJ1-4; 9 bases align to TRBD1. The CDR3 is 15 residues long. J was trimmed by 6 bases and V by 0 bases; bases with no gene match: 5. CDR1 and CDR2 (germline): GTSNPN, SVGIG (reference sequence). Here the CDR3 reads CAWSVPGQGHEKLFF. The CDR3 DNA reads TGTGCCTGGAGTGTACCGGGACAGGGTCATGAAAAACTGTTTTTT. Using reference TRBV30 and TRBJ1-4 for the parts outside the CDR3, the full variable domain is SQTIHQWPATLVQPVGSPLSLECTVEGTSNPNLYWYRQAAGRGLQLLFYSVGIGQISSEVPQNLSASRPQDRQFILSSKKLLLSDSGFYLCAWSVPGQGHEKLFFGSGTQLSVL.

Concerning this clone itself: A much larger clonotype is one base distant, so this may be a read error. The chain couples TRBV9 to TRBJ2-1, with D uncertain. Trimming took 4 bases from V and 6 from J, leaving 14 bases between them. The CDR3 covers 14 residues. Germline CDR1 reads SGDLS; CDR2 reads YYNGEE. CDR3 DNA: TGTGCCAGCAGCACCCGACCAGCCAGCAATGAGCAGTTCTTC. This codes for CASSTRPASNEQFF.

The chain recombines TRBV28 with TRBJ1-2; D remains unclear. The V and J ends lost 4 bases and 14 bases respectively, with 5 bases between them. Germline CDR1 MDHEN, CDR2 SYDVKM. The CDR3 covers 8 residues. The CDR3, as DNA: TGTGCCAGCAGTTCTCTTACCTTC. This translates into CASSSLTF.

V and J are TRBV7-3 and TRBJ2-2, with TRBD2 matching 7 bases. Germline lookup yields CDR1 SGHTA and CDR2 FQGTGA. The V gene end was trimmed by 2 bases and the J gene end by 0 bases; junction bases not matched to a gene: 6. The CDR3 extends over 17 amino acids. The CDR3 sequence is CASSLLLASANTGELFF. The DNA for the CDR3 is TGTGCCAGCAGCTTACTACTAGCGTCCGCGAACACCGGGGAGCTGTTTTTT.

This chain connects TRBV4-2 to TRBJ2-1; D might be TRBD1 (6 bases). Trimming shortened V by 0 bases and J by 10 bases, and 16 bases separated the two germline ends. The CDR3 runs 15 residues. The germline gives CDR1 LGHNA, CDR2 YNFKEQ. The chain's CDR3 is CASSQDWAETGEQFF. Here the CDR3 DNA reads TGTGCCAGCAGCCAAGATTGGGCGGAGACAGGCGAGCAGTTCTTC.

This clone was seen ten or more times. This chain connects TRBV28 to TRBJ2-3; TRBD2 matches at 13 bases. In germline, CDR1 is MDHEN, CDR2 SYDVKM. V dropped 0 bases and J dropped 10; count of bases not matched to a gene: 10. CDR3 length equals 17 residues. The CDR3: CASSLWQLAGGPGAQYF. The DNA for the CDR3 is TGTGCCAGCAGTTTATGGCAACTAGCGGGAGGGCCGGGTGCGCAGTATTTT. Supplemented by reference TRBV28 and TRBJ2-3, the full variable domain reads DVKVTQSSRYLVKRTGEKVFLECVQDMDHENMFWYRQDPGLGLRLIYFSYDVKMKEKGDIPEGYSVSREKKERFSLILESASTNQTSMYLCASSLWQLAGGPGAQYFGPGTRLTVL.

The J gene is TRBJ2-7, the V gene TRBV19; 9 nucleotides match TRBD2. CDR1 is LNHDA and CDR2 is SQIVND in the germline V gene (reference sequence). Unmatched junction bases numbered 7, after V lost 2 bases and J lost 2 bases. The CDR3 totals 16 residues. CDR3 sequence reads: CASSITSGHTPYEQYF. The CDR3 coding sequence is TGTGCCAGTAGTATAACTAGCGGGCACACACCCTACGAGCAGTACTTC.

This rearrangement joins TRBV19 to TRBJ2-7; the D gene is possibly TRBD1 (5 bases). V gave up 6 bases and J gave up 0 bases, with 12 bases separating them. The germline V gene has CDR1 LNHDA and CDR2 SQIVND (reference sequence). This CDR3 region has 14 residues. DNA of the CDR3: TGTGCCAGTAGCAGGACATACGGCTCCTACGAGCAGTACTTC. This codes for CASSRTYGSYEQYF.

V and J are TRBV2 and TRBJ2-7, with 11 bases aligning to TRBD2. The ends lost 6 bases at V and 6 bases at J; junction bases unmatched: 13. CDR3 length equals 16 residues. CDR1 is SNHLY, CDR2 FYNNEI, per germline. For the CDR3, the DNA is TGTGCCAGCAGGGGCCCGGGTGCTAGCGGGAGGCCCGAGCAGTACTTC. Translation gives CASRGPGASGRPEQYF.

V and J are TRBV7-8 and TRBJ1-4; perhaps TRBD1 as D (6 bases). The CDR3 covers 16 residues. Germline V CDR1 and CDR2: SGHVS, FQNEAQ. V was shortened by 1 base and J by 8 bases, with 17 bases between the two germline ends. CDR3 residues: CASSLVGVRGGEKLFF. CDR3 bases: TGTGCCAGCAGCTTAGTGGGCGTTAGGGGGGGCGAAAAACTGTTTTTT. Looking up the rest from reference TRBV7-8 and TRBJ1-4 gives the full variable domain: GAGVSQSPRYKVAKRGQDVALRCDPISGHVSLFWYQQALGQGPEFLTYFQNEAQLDKSGLPSDRFFAERPEGSVSTLKIQRTQQEDSAVYLCASSLVGVRGGEKLFFGSGTQLSVL.

The gene calls are TRBV28 and TRBJ2-7, with D possibly matching TRBD1 (7 bases). This CDR3 contains 13 residues. Germline CDR1 reads MDHEN; CDR2 reads SYDVKM. V was trimmed by 5 bases and J by 6 bases, leaving 14 bases between them. The CDR3 nucleotides read TGTGCCAGCAGTCCGACAGGGACTGGCGAGCAGTACTTC. Protein: CASSPTGTGEQYF.

V is TRBV5-1 and J is TRBJ2-3, with 7 bases that match TRBD2. Germline V gene data show CDR1 as SGHRS and CDR2 as YFSETQ. Losses at the gene ends were 1 base for V and 0 bases for J; bases not matched to a gene: 5. The CDR3 loop spans 16 amino acids. CDR3 DNA: TGCGCCAGCAGCTTGTATGGTAGCGGGAGCACAGATACGCAGTATTTT. It specifies CASSLYGSGSTDTQYF.